One sample yielded the 17 T cell receptor beta chains listed below, sequenced in a study of shared clonotypes between healthy human individuals. The repertoire was sequenced with immunoSEQ multiplex PCR; TCRdb's copy has only in-frame clones and lacks some. The sample includes 950,000 to 1,300,000 clones, more than 65% of them seen just once. The sample taken for sequencing was memory CD4+ T cells sorted from blood. Described subset: CD45RA-negative fraction. These receptors were taken from a man aged 18 to 30 in good health.

This clone was counted only a few times. At one end, the junction sequence differs from germline, possibly due to a read error. The J gene is TRBJ2-5, the V gene TRBV27; no clear D. The CDR3 has 14 amino acids. From germline, CDR1 is MNHEY and CDR2 SMNVEV (reference sequence). CDR3 residues: CASSLRGPSEAQYF. The CDR3, as DNA: TGTGCCAGCAGTTTACGTGGGCCCTCAGAGGCCCAGTACTTC.

The chain couples TRBV7-9 to TRBJ1-5; 10 bases map to TRBD1. Germline trimming cut 9 bases from V and 7 bases from J; bases unmatched to any gene: 9. The CDR3 covers 14 residues. Germline loops: CDR1 SEHNR, CDR2 FQNEAQ (reference sequence). The CDR3 nucleotides are TGTGCCAGTATGACAGGGGGCTCTTCACAGCCCCAGCATTTT. It is translated as CASMTGGSSQPQHF.

Regarding this clone: This clone may be a read error of a much larger clone one base away. The same CDR3 is also encoded by other DNA sequences in this sample. CDR3 in DNA: TGTGCCAGCAGCTTAGCTGGGGGTTGGAACACCGGAGAGCTGTTTTTT. It codes for CASSLAGGWNTGELFF. The chain recombines TRBV7-9 with TRBJ2-2; TRBD1 or TRBD2 may be the D gene (5 bases each). This CDR3 region has 16 residues. Germline V gene sequence: CDR1 SEHNR, CDR2 FQNEAQ (reference sequence).

There are a few counts of this clone. The chain uses TRBV27 and TRBJ2-6; D remains ambiguous. Trimming shortened V by 2 bases and J by 2 bases, and 10 bases separated the two germline ends. Germline V gene sequence: CDR1 MNHEY, CDR2 SMNVEV (reference sequence). The CDR3 spans 16 residues. In DNA, the CDR3 is TGTGCCAGCAGTTTAGATTGGGAAGCTGGGGCCAACGTCCTGACTTTC. Translation gives CASSLDWEAGANVLTF. Together with reference TRBV27 and TRBJ2-6, the CDR3 gives the full variable domain: EAQVTQNPRYLITVTGKKLTVTCSQNMNHEYMSWYRQDPGLGLRQIYYSMNVEVTDKGDVPEGYKVSRKEKRNFPLILESPSPNQTSLYFCASSLDWEAGANVLTFGAGSRLTVL.

The genes are TRBV15 and TRBJ1-5; no clear D. The germline V and J ends were trimmed by 0 bases and 4 bases, with 7 bases remaining between them. This CDR3 region has 14 residues. Germline V gene sequence: CDR1 LNHNV, CDR2 YYDKDF (reference sequence). CDR3 bases: TGTGCCACCAGCAGAGATCGGGGTAATCAGCCCCAGCATTTT. Translating it yields CATSRDRGNQPQHF.

As concerns this clone: Other DNA sequences of this sample code for an identical CDR3. J is TRBJ2-1 and V is TRBV7-8; D remains unclear. The CDR3 runs 12 residues. Germline CDR1 is SGHVS and CDR2 is FQNEAQ. V was cut by 5 bases and J by 7 bases, with 9 bases left in between. CDR3 coding DNA: TGTGCCAGCAGCCCGGCCATGAATGAGCAGTTCTTC. Amino acid sequence: CASSPAMNEQFF.

The chain is built from TRBV15 and TRBJ2-1; TRBD1 matches at 10 bases. Unmatched junction bases numbered 6, after V lost 2 bases and J lost 5 bases. This CDR3 comprises 16 residues. Germline assignment: CDR1 LNHNV and CDR2 YYDKDF (reference sequence). DNA of the CDR3: TGTGCCACCAGCAGACCGGGACAGGGGAGGGACAATGAGCAGTTCTTC. It translates to CATSRPGQGRDNEQFF.

This clone showed up just once. The same CDR3 is also encoded by other DNA sequences in this sample. J is TRBJ1-2 and V is TRBV5-1; 9 nucleotides agree with TRBD1. Germline V CDR1 and CDR2: SGHRS, YFSETQ. CDR3 length: 15 amino acids. Germline trimming cut 0 bases from V and 0 bases from J; bases unmatched to any gene: 0. The CDR3 region is CASSLGTGANYGYTF. The CDR3 bases are TGCGCCAGCAGCTTGGGGACAGGGGCTAACTATGGCTACACCTTC.

The chain combines TRBV7-2 with TRBJ2-7; weak D call: TRBD2 (6 bases). The V and J ends lost 5 bases and 7 bases respectively, with 18 bases between them. The CDR3 is made up of 14 amino acids. CDR1 is SGHTA and CDR2 is FQGNSA in the germline V gene. The CDR3 loop reads CASSLEGGREEQYF. The CDR3 bases are TGTGCCAGCAGCCTAGAAGGAGGCCGGGAGGAGCAGTACTTC.

V gene TRBV7-2 combines with J gene TRBJ1-1; D gene unclear. Looked up from germline, CDR1 is SGHTA and CDR2 is FQGNSA. The CDR3 has 14 amino acids. V lost 0 bases to trimming and J lost 8 bases, with 13 bases between them. This CDR3 reads CASSLALTAAEAFF. DNA for the CDR3: TGTGCCAGCAGCTTAGCGCTAACGGCAGCAGAAGCTTTCTTT.

The chain uses TRBV6-1 and TRBJ1-1, with D uncertain. V lost 3 bases, J lost 4 bases, and 18 bases lay in between. Germline CDR1 reads MNHNS; CDR2 reads SASEGT. The CDR3 totals 16 residues. The CDR3 DNA sequence: TGTGCCAGCAGTGACCGGTTGGGTGGCGGGAGCACTGAAGCTTTCTTT. This sequence encodes CASSDRLGGGSTEAFF.

The rearrangement uses TRBV19 and TRBJ1-5, with D possibly being TRBD1 (5 bases). The germline V gene encodes CDR1 LNHDA and CDR2 SQIVND (reference sequence). V lost 7 bases and J lost 1, with 17 bases in between. The CDR3 loop spans 16 amino acids. The CDR3 bases are TGTGCCAGTACTATGGGGGTGTGGGACAGCAATCAGCCCCAGCATTTT. It encodes CASTMGVWDSNQPQHF.

Turning to this clone: This sample includes further DNA sequences coding for the same CDR3. The CDR3 sequence is CSALGQETQYF. As DNA, the CDR3 is TGCAGTGCATTAGGTCAAGAGACCCAGTACTTC. The chain is built from TRBV20-1 and TRBJ2-5, with D uncertain. CDR1 is DFQATT, CDR2 SNEGSKA, per germline (reference sequence). CDR3 size: 11 residues. Trimming left V 6 bases short and J 2 bases short, with 7 bases between.

Worth noting for this clone: This sample includes further DNA sequences coding for the same CDR3. This chain joins TRBV30 and TRBJ1-5; D is undetermined. In germline, CDR1 is GTSNPN, CDR2 SVGIG (reference sequence). V lost 4 bases, J lost 1 base, and 11 bases lay in between. CDR3 length equals 14 residues. CDR3: CAWNEAVSNQPQHF. CDR3 bases: TGTGCCTGGAATGAAGCTGTGAGCAATCAGCCCCAGCATTTT.

The CDR3, as DNA: TGTGCCAGCAGTGCTATGGGACAGTCAGAGTACGAGCAGTACTTC. It encodes CASSAMGQSEYEQYF. The chain recombines TRBV6-1 with TRBJ2-7; 7 bases map to TRBD1. V trimming: 4 bases; J trimming: 4 bases; junction bases outside the gene matches: 10. This CDR3 is built from 15 residues. Germline V gives CDR1 MNHNS, CDR2 SASEGT.

The chain has TRBV9 and TRBJ2-3; tentatively, D is TRBD1 (5 bases). The CDR3 is 16 residues long. Per germline, CDR1 SGDLS and CDR2 YYNGEE. Trimming took 3 bases from V and 0 from J, leaving 14 bases between them. The CDR3: CASSAKVQGSTDTQYF. The CDR3 DNA is TGTGCCAGCAGCGCAAAAGTCCAGGGTAGCACAGATACGCAGTATTTT.

This sequence joins TRBV11-2 and TRBJ1-3, with D perhaps matching TRBD1 (6 bases). V lost 6 bases and J 2 bases, leaving 11 bases between the germline ends. Germline V gene sequence: CDR1 SGHAT, CDR2 FQNNGV. This CDR3 contains 14 residues. In DNA form, the CDR3 reads TGTGCCAGCAGTTTTACAGGGACTGGAAACACCATATATTTT. It encodes CASSFTGTGNTIYF.